This T cell receptor beta chain was found in a study of cytomegalovirus exposure and HLA in healthy donors. Overall study context: Of 350 to 400 genotyped donors, roughly 80% grouped in the Caucasian-associated ancestry cluster. Points from the study as a whole: Associated with HLA alleles at 0.05 false discovery rate in a later analysis were approximately 17,000 TCR beta sequences. The classifier, whose performance was assessed in both the original and validation cohorts, reportedly diagnosed cytomegalovirus status with high specificity and sensitivity.

The PCR had 60 Vbeta and 13 Jbeta primers. This table comes from immunoSEQ multiplex PCR, and its TCRdb copy is limited to in-frame clones, with some not included. The sample has approximately 73,000 clones; about 60% are singletons. The CDR3 extends over 14 amino acids. With 9 bases clipped from V and 4 bases from J, the junction kept 11 bases outside the gene matches. Germline CDR1 SNHLY, CDR2 FYNNEI. On this clone itself: Its antigen is still unknown.

Donors likely had unrecorded immune exposures despite being nominally healthy when sampled. Sequenced input: PBMCs. The TCR originated in a man between 25 and 39 years old in good health and CMV-seropositive. This chain uses TRBV2 with TRBJ2-7, with TRBD1 matching 8 bases. The CDR3 reads CASRLTGGSYEQYF. CDR3 DNA sequence: TGTGCCAGTCGATTAACAGGGGGATCTTACGAGCAGTACTTC.